This T cell receptor beta chain is from a study of CD8 T cells in ankylosing spondylitis. Notes on the study in general: In ankylosing spondylitis blood, a motif of eight highly homologous TCR beta variants appeared characteristic.

The TCR beta libraries were generated through quantitative 5'-RACE incorporating molecular barcodes. TCRdb reprocessed the 5' RACE reads with MiXCR, giving one entry per CDR3 protein. The sample has some 220,000 distinct CDR3 sequences; 8% to 10% are singletons. The germline CDR1 and CDR2 sequences are SEHNR and FQNEAQ (reference sequence). The CDR3 is 12 amino acids. Trimming removed 6 bases from V and 9 bases from J, with 12 bases in between. This clonotype has a count of ten or more. Its cognate antigen is unknown. This TCR derives from a female donor with ankylosing spondylitis or in good health (not recorded which). Material: blood, either unsorted or a sorted T cell fraction (not recorded which). This chain uses TRBV7-9 with TRBJ2-4; possibly TRBD1 or TRBD2 for D (6 bases each). The DNA for the CDR3 is TGTGCCAGCAGTCCCGGAGGGGGCATTCAGTACTTC. Protein: CASSPGGGIQYF.